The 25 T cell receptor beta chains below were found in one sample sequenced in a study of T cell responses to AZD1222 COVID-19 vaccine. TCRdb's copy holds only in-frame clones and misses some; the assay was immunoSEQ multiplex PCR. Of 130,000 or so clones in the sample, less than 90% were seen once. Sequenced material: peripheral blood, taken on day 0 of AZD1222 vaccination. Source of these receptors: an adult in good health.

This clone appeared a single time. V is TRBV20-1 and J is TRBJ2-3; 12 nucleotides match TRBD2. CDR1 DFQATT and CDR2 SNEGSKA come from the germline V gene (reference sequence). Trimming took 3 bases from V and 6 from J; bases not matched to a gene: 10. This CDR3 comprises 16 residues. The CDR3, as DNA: TGCAGTGCTAGTCCGACTAGCGGGGGCGGGGGGGATACGCAGTATTTT. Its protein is CSASPTSGGGGDTQYF.

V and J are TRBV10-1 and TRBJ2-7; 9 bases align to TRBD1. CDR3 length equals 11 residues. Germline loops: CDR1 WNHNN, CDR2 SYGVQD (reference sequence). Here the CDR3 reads CANHRGLEQYF. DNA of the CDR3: TGCGCAAACCACAGGGGGCTCGAGCAGTACTTC.

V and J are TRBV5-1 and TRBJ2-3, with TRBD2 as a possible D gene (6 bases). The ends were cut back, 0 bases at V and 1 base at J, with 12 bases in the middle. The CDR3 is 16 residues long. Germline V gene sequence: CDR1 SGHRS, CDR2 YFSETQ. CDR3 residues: CASSLEGSGRTDTQYF. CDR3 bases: TGCGCCAGCAGCTTGGAGGGTAGCGGCCGCACAGATACGCAGTATTTT. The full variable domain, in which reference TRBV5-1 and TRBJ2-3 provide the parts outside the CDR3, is KAGVTQTPRYLIKTRGQQVTLSCSPISGHRSVSWYQQTPGQGLQFLFEYFSETQRNKGNFPGRFSGRQFSNSRSEMNVSTLELGDSALYLCASSLEGSGRTDTQYFGPGTRLTVL.

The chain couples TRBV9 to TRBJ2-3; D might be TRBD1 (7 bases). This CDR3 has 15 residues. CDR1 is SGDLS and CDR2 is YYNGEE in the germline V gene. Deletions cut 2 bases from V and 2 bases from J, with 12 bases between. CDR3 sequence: CASSVTGRTTDTQYF. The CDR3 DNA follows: TGTGCCAGCAGCGTGACAGGGAGGACCACAGATACGCAGTATTTT.

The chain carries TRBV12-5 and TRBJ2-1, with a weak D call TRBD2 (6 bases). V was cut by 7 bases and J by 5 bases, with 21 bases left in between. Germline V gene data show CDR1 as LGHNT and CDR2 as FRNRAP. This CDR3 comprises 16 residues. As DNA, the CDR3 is TGTGCTAGTGCCCAACCCGGCGGGGCAGCAAACAATGAGCAGTTCTTC. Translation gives CASAQPGGAANNEQFF.

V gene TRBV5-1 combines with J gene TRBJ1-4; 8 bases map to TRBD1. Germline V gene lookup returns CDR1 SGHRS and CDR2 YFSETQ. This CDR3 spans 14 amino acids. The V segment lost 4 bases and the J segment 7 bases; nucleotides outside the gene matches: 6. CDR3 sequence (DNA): TGCGCCAGCAGCCCCAGGGGGCCCTTTGAAAAACTGTTTTTT. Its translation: CASSPRGPFEKLFF.

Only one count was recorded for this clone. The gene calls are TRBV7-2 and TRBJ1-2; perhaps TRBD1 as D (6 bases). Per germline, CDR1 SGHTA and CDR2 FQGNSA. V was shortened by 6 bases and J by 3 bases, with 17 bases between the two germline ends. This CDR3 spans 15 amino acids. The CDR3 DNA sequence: TGTGCCAGCAGTTCGGGGGGCAGGGTTGACTATGGCTACACCTTC. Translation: CASSSGGRVDYGYTF.

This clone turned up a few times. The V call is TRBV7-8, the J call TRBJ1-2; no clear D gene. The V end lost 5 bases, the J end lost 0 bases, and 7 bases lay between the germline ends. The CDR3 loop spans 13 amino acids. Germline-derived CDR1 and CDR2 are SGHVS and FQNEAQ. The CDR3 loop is CASSTRTNYGYTF. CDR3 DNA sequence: TGTGCCAGCAGCACAAGGACTAACTATGGCTACACCTTC. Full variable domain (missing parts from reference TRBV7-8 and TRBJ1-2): GAGVSQSPRYKVAKRGQDVALRCDPISGHVSLFWYQQALGQGPEFLTYFQNEAQLDKSGLPSDRFFAERPEGSVSTLKIQRTQQEDSAVYLCASSTRTNYGYTFGSGTRLTVV.

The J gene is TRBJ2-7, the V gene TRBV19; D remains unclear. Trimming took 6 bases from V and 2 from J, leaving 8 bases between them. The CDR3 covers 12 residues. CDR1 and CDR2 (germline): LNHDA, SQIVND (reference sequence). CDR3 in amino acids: CASREGAYEQYF. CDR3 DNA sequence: TGTGCCAGTAGGGAAGGAGCCTACGAGCAGTACTTC. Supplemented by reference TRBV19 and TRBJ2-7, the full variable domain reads DGGITQSPKYLFRKEGQNVTLSCEQNLNHDAMYWYRQDPGQGLRLIYYSQIVNDFQKGDIAEGYSVSREKKESFPLTVTSAQKNPTAFYLCASREGAYEQYFGPGTRLTVT.

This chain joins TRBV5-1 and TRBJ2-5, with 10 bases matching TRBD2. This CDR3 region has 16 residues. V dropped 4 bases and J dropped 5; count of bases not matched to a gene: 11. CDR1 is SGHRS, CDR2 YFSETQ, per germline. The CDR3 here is CASSGRRLAGVETQYF. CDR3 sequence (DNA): TGCGCCAGCAGCGGAAGGCGGCTAGCGGGAGTGGAGACCCAGTACTTC.

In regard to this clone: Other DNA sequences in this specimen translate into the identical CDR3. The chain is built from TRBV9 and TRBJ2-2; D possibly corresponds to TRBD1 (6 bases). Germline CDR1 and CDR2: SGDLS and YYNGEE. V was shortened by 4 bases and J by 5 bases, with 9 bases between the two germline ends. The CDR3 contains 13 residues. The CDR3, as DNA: TGTGCCAGCAGCCTCGGACAGACCGGGGAGCTGTTTTTT. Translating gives CASSLGQTGELFF.

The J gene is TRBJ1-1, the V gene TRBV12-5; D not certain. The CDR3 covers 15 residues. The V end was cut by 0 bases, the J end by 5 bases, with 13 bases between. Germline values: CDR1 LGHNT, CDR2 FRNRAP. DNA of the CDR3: TGTGCTAGTGGTTTGGTAGTTACGGCAGATACTGAAGCTTTCTTT. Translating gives CASGLVVTADTEAFF. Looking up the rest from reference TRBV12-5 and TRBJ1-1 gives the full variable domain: DARVTQTPRHKVTEMGQEVTMRCQPILGHNTVFWYRQTMMQGLELLAYFRNRAPLDDSGMPKDRFSAEMPDATLATLKIQPSEPRDSAVYFCASGLVVTADTEAFFGQGTRLTVV.

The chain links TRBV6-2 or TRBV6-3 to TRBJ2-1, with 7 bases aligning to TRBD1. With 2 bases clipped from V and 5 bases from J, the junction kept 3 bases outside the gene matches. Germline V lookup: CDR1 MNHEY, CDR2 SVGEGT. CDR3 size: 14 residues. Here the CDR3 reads CASSYGTANNEQFF. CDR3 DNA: TGTGCCAGCAGTTACGGGACAGCCAACAATGAGCAGTTCTTC.

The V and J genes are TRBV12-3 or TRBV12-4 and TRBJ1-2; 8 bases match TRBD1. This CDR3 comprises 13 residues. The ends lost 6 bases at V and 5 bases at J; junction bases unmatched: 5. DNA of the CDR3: TGTGCCAGCAGGCCGGGACAGGTATATGGCTACACCTTC. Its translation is CASRPGQVYGYTF.

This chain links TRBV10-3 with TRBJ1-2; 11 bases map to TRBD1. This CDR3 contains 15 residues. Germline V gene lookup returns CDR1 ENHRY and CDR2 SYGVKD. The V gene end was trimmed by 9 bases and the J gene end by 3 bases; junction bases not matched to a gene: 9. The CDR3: CAMAPGQGGDYGYTF. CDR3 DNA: TGTGCCATGGCACCGGGACAGGGGGGAGACTATGGCTACACCTTC.

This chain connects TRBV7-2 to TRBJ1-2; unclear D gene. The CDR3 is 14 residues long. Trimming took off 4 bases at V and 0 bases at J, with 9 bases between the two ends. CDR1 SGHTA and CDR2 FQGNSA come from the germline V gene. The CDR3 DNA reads TGTGCCAGCAGCTCGGACGCAGCTAACTATGGCTACACCTTC. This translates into CASSSDAANYGYTF.

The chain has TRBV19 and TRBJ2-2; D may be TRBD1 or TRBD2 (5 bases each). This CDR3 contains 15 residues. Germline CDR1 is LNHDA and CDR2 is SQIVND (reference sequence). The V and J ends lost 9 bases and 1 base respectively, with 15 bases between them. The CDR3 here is CASRGSQGNTGELFF. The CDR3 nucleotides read TGTGCCAGCCGGGGCTCCCAAGGGAACACCGGGGAGCTGTTTTTT.

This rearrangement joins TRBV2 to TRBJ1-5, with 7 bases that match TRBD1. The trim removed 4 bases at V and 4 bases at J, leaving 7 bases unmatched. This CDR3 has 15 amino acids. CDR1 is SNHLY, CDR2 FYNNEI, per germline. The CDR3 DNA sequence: TGTGCCAGCAGTGCTGGCCAGGGGGGTAATCAGCCCCAGCATTTT. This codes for CASSAGQGGNQPQHF.

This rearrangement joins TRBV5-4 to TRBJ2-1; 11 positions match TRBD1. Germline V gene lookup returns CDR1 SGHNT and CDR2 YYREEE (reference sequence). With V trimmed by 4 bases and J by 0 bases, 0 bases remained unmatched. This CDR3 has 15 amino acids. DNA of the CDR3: TGTGCCAGCAGCGGACAGGGGGCCTCCTACAATGAGCAGTTCTTC. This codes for CASSGQGASYNEQFF. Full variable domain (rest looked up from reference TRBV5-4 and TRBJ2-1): ETGVTQSPTHLIKTRGQQVTLRCSSQSGHNTVSWYQQALGQGPQFIFQYYREEENGRGNFPPRFSGLQFPNYSSELNVNALELDDSALYLCASSGQGASYNEQFFGPGTRLTVL.

Here the CDR3 reads CASSGQGSIADTQYF. CDR3 nucleotides: TGTGCCAGCAGTGGACAGGGGAGTATCGCAGATACGCAGTATTTT. The rearrangement links TRBV2 to TRBJ2-3, with 8 bases lining up with TRBD1. The CDR3 totals 15 residues. The junction had 7 bases not matched to a gene; V was cut back by 4 bases and J by 4 bases. The germline CDR1 and CDR2 sequences are SNHLY and FYNNEI.

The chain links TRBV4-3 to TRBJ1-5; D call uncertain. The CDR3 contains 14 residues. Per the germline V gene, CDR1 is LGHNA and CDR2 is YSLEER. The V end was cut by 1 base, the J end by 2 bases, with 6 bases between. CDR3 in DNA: TGCGCCAGCAGCCAAGGCCAGGGCAATCAGCCCCAGCATTTT. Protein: CASSQGQGNQPQHF.

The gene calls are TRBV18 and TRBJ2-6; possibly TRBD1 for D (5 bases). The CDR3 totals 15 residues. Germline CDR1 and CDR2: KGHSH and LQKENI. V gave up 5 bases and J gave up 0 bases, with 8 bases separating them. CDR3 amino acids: CASSAQDSGANVLTF. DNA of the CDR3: TGTGCCAGCTCAGCACAGGACTCTGGGGCCAACGTCCTGACTTTC.

DNA for the CDR3: TGTGCCAGCACCGAAGCCGAAACGGCCCTCGGATATGGCTACACCTTC. It specifies CASTEAETALGYGYTF. The J gene is TRBJ1-2, the V gene TRBV6-6, with unresolved D. CDR1 is MNHNY, CDR2 SVGAGI, per germline (reference sequence). The CDR3 totals 16 residues. Trimming shortened V by 7 bases and J by 5 bases, and 23 bases separated the two germline ends.

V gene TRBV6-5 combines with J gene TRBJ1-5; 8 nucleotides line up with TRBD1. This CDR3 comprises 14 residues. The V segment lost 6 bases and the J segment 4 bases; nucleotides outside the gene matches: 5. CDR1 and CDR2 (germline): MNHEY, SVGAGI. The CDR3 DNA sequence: TGTGCCAGCAGAGACGGACAGGGAAATCAGCCCCAGCATTTT. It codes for CASRDGQGNQPQHF.

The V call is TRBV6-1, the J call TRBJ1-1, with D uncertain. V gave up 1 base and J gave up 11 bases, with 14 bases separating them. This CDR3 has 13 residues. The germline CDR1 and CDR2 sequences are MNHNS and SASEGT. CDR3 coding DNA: TGTGCCAGCAGTGAAGGCAGAGGGTATCCCGCTTTCTTT. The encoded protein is CASSEGRGYPAFF.